This passage covers 19 T cell receptor beta chains from one sample sequenced in a study of cytomegalovirus exposure and HLA in healthy donors. The PCR employed 60 Vbeta primers together with 13 Jbeta primers. Here immunoSEQ multiplex PCR was the method, and the copy in TCRdb shows in-frame clones only, minus some. This table holds approximately 77,000 clones, 65% to 85% found once. Sequencing input: PBMCs. These receptors were collected from a man in his 60s in good health and CMV-seropositive.

The count of this clone is one. This sequence joins TRBV19 and TRBJ2-7; 9 nucleotides agree with TRBD1. Germline V lookup: CDR1 LNHDA, CDR2 SQIVND (reference sequence). The CDR3 spans 15 residues. The V gene end was trimmed by 4 bases and the J gene end by 5 bases; junction bases not matched to a gene: 9. The chain's CDR3 is CASSTAGQGIHEQYF. CDR3 coding DNA: TGTGCCAGTAGTACAGCGGGACAGGGAATCCACGAGCAGTACTTC.

This chain uses TRBV4-3 with TRBJ1-2, with 11 bases identical to TRBD1. V was pared by 3 bases and J by 8 bases, with 11 bases of the junction left unmatched. From germline, CDR1 is LGHNA and CDR2 YSLEER. This CDR3 contains 16 residues. CDR3 DNA: TGCGCCAGCAGCCATGCTTCCGGGACAGGGGGGTACGGCTACACCTTC. This gives the protein CASSHASGTGGYGYTF.

The chain carries TRBV21-1 and TRBJ2-7; the DNA was not compared with TRBD2, the D call given in the table. TRBV21-1 is a known pseudogene. The CDR3 has 16 residues. Here the CDR3 reads CASSPTAGGGADEQYF. In DNA, the CDR3 is TGTGCCAGCAGCCCCACTGCCGGTGGGGGGGCAGACGAGCAGTACTTC.

This chain joins TRBV27 and TRBJ1-4, with 7 bases identical to TRBD1. Unmatched junction bases numbered 12, after V lost 5 bases and J lost 3 bases. The CDR3 loop spans 17 amino acids. Germline CDR1 MNHEY, CDR2 SMNVEV (reference sequence). CDR3 coding DNA: TGTGCCAGCAGTCCCCTACAGGGGCCGGGGGCTAATGAAAAACTGTTTTTT. Translation: CASSPLQGPGANEKLFF.

The rearrangement uses TRBV10-1 and TRBJ2-5, with TRBD1 matching 8 bases. Trimming cost V 6 bases and J 5 bases; bases outside gene matches: 8. CDR3 size: 14 residues. The germline V gene encodes CDR1 WNHNN and CDR2 SYGVQD (reference sequence). CDR3 sequence (DNA): TGCGCCAGCAGCCTGGACAGGGCGGGGGAGACCCAGTACTTC. Its protein product is CASSLDRAGETQYF.

This clone was recorded only once. This rearrangement joins TRBV18 to TRBJ1-5; TRBD1 might be the D (5 bases). The CDR3 runs to 15 residues. Trimming took off 3 bases at V and 3 bases at J, with 12 bases between the two ends. The germline V gene has CDR1 KGHSH and CDR2 LQKENI. The CDR3 is CASSPAGPINQPQHF. The CDR3 region has the DNA TGTGCCAGCTCACCCGCGGGACCGATCAATCAGCCCCAGCATTTT.

The chain employs TRBV5-1 and TRBJ2-5; weak D call: TRBD2 (6 bases). Deletions cut 4 bases from V and 4 bases from J, with 17 bases between. This CDR3 has 15 residues. Germline V lookup: CDR1 SGHRS, CDR2 YFSETQ. The CDR3, as DNA: TGCGCCAGCAGCCAAACCGGGACTGGGACAGAGACCCAGTACTTC. This codes for CASSQTGTGTETQYF.

The chain is built from TRBV9 and TRBJ2-5, with D maybe TRBD2 (6 bases). Germline CDR1 and CDR2: SGDLS and YYNGEE. The CDR3 is made up of 11 amino acids. V lost 4 bases and J 5 bases, leaving 6 bases between the germline ends. DNA of the CDR3: TGTGCCAGCAGCCGGGGGGAGACCCAGTACTTC. Its protein is CASSRGETQYF.

The chain has TRBV5-1 and TRBJ2-6; D might be TRBD1 (6 bases). V shed 0 bases and J shed 0 bases, with 10 bases lying between them. The CDR3 is 17 residues long. Germline loops: CDR1 SGHRS, CDR2 YFSETQ. Here the CDR3 reads CASSLGQVVSGANVLTF. Written as DNA, the CDR3 is TGCGCCAGCAGCTTGGGACAGGTCGTCTCTGGGGCCAACGTCCTGACTTTC.

The rearrangement joins TRBV11-2 to TRBJ1-2; 8 bases align to TRBD1. The CDR3 is 15 residues long. With V trimmed by 5 bases and J by 5 bases, 10 bases remained unmatched. The germline CDR1 and CDR2 sequences are SGHAT and FQNNGV. The CDR3: CASSLTNGQGYGYTF. In DNA, the CDR3 is TGTGCCAGCAGCCTCACTAATGGACAGGGATATGGCTACACCTTC.

The chain couples TRBV4-3 to TRBJ2-5; D perhaps matches TRBD1 (5 bases). CDR1 and CDR2 (germline): LGHNA, YSLEER. Trimming stripped 0 bases from V and 4 bases from J, with 15 bases between. This CDR3 has 16 residues. The CDR3 bases are TGCGCCAGCAGCCAAGAGAAAGCAGGGTTATCAGAGACCCAGTACTTC. This encodes CASSQEKAGLSETQYF.

J is TRBJ2-7 and V is TRBV19; 11 bases line up with TRBD2. Germline CDR1 is LNHDA and CDR2 is SQIVND (reference sequence). With 5 bases clipped from V and 6 bases from J, the junction kept 6 bases outside the gene matches. The CDR3 has 14 residues. CDR3 coding DNA: TGTGCCAGTAGTCCCACTAGCGGGAGAACCGAGCAGTACTTC. This gives the protein CASSPTSGRTEQYF. The whole variable domain, remainder taken from reference TRBV19 and TRBJ2-7, is DGGITQSPKYLFRKEGQNVTLSCEQNLNHDAMYWYRQDPGQGLRLIYYSQIVNDFQKGDIAEGYSVSREKKESFPLTVTSAQKNPTAFYLCASSPTSGRTEQYFGPGTRLTVT.

As concerns this clone: Additional DNA sequences in this sample encode the identical CDR3. The V gene is TRBV21-1, the J gene TRBJ2-7; TRBD2 reflects the table's D call only, with no check against the DNA. TRBV21-1 is annotated as a pseudogene. This CDR3 comprises 14 residues. In DNA form, the CDR3 reads TGTGCCAGCATAATCCTAGGAGGGGTAGGCGAGCAGTACTTC. It translates to CASIILGGVGEQYF.

The chain uses TRBV7-2 and TRBJ1-1, with 8 bases fitting TRBD1. CDR1 and CDR2 (germline): SGHTA, FQGNSA. The CDR3 runs to 12 residues. With V trimmed by 5 bases and J by 11 bases, 7 bases remained unmatched. The CDR3 region is CASSVTGDSAFF. CDR3 DNA: TGTGCCAGCAGCGTGACAGGGGACTCGGCTTTCTTT. Filled out from reference TRBV7-2 and TRBJ1-1, the complete variable domain reads GAGVSQSPSNKVTEKGKDVELRCDPISGHTALYWYRQSLGQGLEFLIYFQGNSAPDKSGLPSDRFSAERTGGSVSTLTIQRTQQEDSAVYLCASSVTGDSAFFGQGTRLTVV.

The V gene is TRBV27, the J gene TRBJ2-5; maybe TRBD2 (6 bases). The germline gives CDR1 MNHEY, CDR2 SMNVEV (reference sequence). The V gene lost 0 bases and the J gene lost 5 bases, with 13 bases spanning the gap. The CDR3 consists of 15 residues. CDR3 sequence (DNA): TGTGCCAGCAGTTTATCGGCGGGTGGGAGGGAGACCCAGTACTTC. This gives the protein CASSLSAGGRETQYF.

In nucleotides, the CDR3 is TGTGCCAGCAGTTACTCCCGGGAGAACACTGAAGCTTTCTTT. It specifies CASSYSRENTEAFF. The V gene is TRBV6-5, the J gene TRBJ1-1; no firm D call. This CDR3 is 14 amino acids long. Germline lookup yields CDR1 MNHEY and CDR2 SVGAGI. The ends were cut back, 0 bases at V and 1 base at J, with 6 bases in the middle.

The chain is built from TRBV4-2 and TRBJ2-5, with D possibly being TRBD2 (5 bases). The end of the DNA aligns better with TRBJ2-7, so the J call may be wrong. The CDR3 is 16 amino acids. Germline lookup yields CDR1 LGHNA and CDR2 YNFKEQ. This CDR3 is CASSQAWGNGVYEQYF. CDR3 nucleotide sequence: TGTGCCAGCAGCCAAGCTTGGGGAAACGGGGTCTACGAGCAGTACTTC.

The V gene is TRBV18, the J gene TRBJ2-2; TRBD2 agrees at 10 bases. The CDR3 is 19 amino acids. Looked up from germline, CDR1 is KGHSH and CDR2 is LQKENI. V gave up 2 bases and J gave up 0 bases; unmatched junction bases: 9. The CDR3, as DNA: TGTGCCAGCTCACCAAAGGAAATAGCGGGGGGCGCGAACACCGGGGAGCTGTTTTTT. Translated, it gives CASSPKEIAGGANTGELFF. The entire variable domain, with the rest obtained from reference TRBV18 and TRBJ2-2, is as follows: NAGVMQNPRHLVRRRGQEARLRCSPMKGHSHVYWYRQLPEEGLKFMVYLQKENIIDESGMPKERFSAEFPKEGPSILRIQQVVRGDSAAYFCASSPKEIAGGANTGELFFGEGSRLTVL.

The V call is TRBV7-2, the J call TRBJ2-3, with D possibly being TRBD2 (5 bases). This CDR3 spans 15 amino acids. The germline V and J ends were trimmed by 5 bases and 5 bases, with 17 bases remaining between them. Germline CDR1 is SGHTA and CDR2 is FQGNSA. CDR3 residues: CASSLEWGVLDTQYF. DNA for the CDR3: TGTGCCAGCAGCCTAGAATGGGGAGTACTAGATACGCAGTATTTT.